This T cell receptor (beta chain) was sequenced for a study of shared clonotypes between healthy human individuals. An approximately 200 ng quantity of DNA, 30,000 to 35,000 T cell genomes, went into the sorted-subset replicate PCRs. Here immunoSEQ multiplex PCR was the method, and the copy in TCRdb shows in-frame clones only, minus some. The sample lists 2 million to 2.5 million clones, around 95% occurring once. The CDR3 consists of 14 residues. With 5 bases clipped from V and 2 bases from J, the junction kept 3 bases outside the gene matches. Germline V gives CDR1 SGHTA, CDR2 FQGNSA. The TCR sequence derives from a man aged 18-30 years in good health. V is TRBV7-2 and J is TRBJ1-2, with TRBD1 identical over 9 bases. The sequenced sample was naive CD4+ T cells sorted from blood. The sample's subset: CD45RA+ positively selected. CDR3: CASSVGTGNYGYTF. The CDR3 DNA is TGTGCCAGCAGCGTCGGGACAGGGAACTATGGCTACACCTTC.